This TCR beta chain is drawn from a study of Graves' ophthalmopathy and Graves' hyperthyroidism. This clonotype was counted at least ten times. An end of the junction differs from the germline gene, which may be a read error. Having ophthalmopathy, the donors showed moderate-to-severe activity, CAS ≥3 and NOSPECS ≥4, with disease lasting under 3 months. Uncontrolled infections, other autoimmune diseases, pregnancy or lactation barred patients from enrollment. This CDR3 has 14 amino acids. The TCR beta CDR3 regions underwent amplification from RNA transcripts. Following a first-round RT-PCR that used HTBI primers, a second-round multiplex PCR was carried out. A single record per CDR3 protein comes from TCRdb applying MiXCR to the multiplex PCR reads. The table has about half a million distinct CDR3 sequences, approximately 15% seen once.

The specimen sequenced was blood. This receptor was identified in a woman under 40 with Graves' ophthalmopathy. V gene TRBV12-3 or TRBV12-4 combines with J gene TRBJ2-2; tentatively, D is TRBD2 (6 bases). DNA for the CDR3: TGTGCCAGCAATTTAGCGGAGAACACCGGGGAGCTGTTTTTT. Protein: CASNLAENTGELFF.